These 14 T cell receptor beta chains were all obtained from the same sample, sequenced in a study of T cell responses to AZD1222 COVID-19 vaccine. Generated by immunoSEQ multiplex PCR, the TCRdb table keeps only in-frame clones and is missing some. Seen here are 54,000 or so clones, approximately 89% observed once, and the top ten hold roughly 14%. This sample comprised peripheral blood, obtained on day 0 of AZD1222 vaccination. The receptors were gathered from an adult in good health.

This chain links TRBV5-4 with TRBJ2-1, with 7 positions matching TRBD2. This CDR3 is 17 amino acids long. CDR1 and CDR2 (germline): SGHNT, YYREEE (reference sequence). V was clipped by 4 bases and J by 3 bases; unmatched bases: 13. CDR3 sequence: CASSLLPGGSGYNEQFF. The CDR3 DNA reads as TGTGCCAGCAGCCTACTCCCGGGCGGGAGTGGCTACAATGAGCAGTTCTTC.

CDR3 in amino acids: CASSQPRTSGSHEQYF. The DNA of the CDR3 is TGTGCCAGCAGCCAACCGAGGACTAGCGGGAGCCACGAGCAGTACTTC. The chain recombines TRBV14 with TRBJ2-7; TRBD2 aligns across 13 bases. The ends lost 2 bases at V and 5 bases at J; junction bases unmatched: 6. Per germline, CDR1 SGHDN and CDR2 FVKESK. This CDR3 region has 16 residues.

The chain is built from TRBV4-1 and TRBJ1-5, with TRBD1 identical over 8 bases. CDR3 length: 14 residues. The germline V gene has CDR1 MGHRA and CDR2 YSYEKL. Germline trimming cut 3 bases from V and 2 bases from J; bases unmatched to any gene: 0. The chain's CDR3 is CASSQTGGNQPQHF. The DNA of the CDR3 is TGCGCCAGCAGCCAGACAGGGGGCAATCAGCCCCAGCATTTT.

The rearrangement links TRBV4-1 to TRBJ2-7; D is uncertain. V was shortened by 1 base and J by 9 bases, with 22 bases between the two germline ends. The CDR3 loop spans 16 amino acids. Germline V gene lookup returns CDR1 MGHRA and CDR2 YSYEKL. The CDR3 DNA is TGCGCCAGCAGCCAAGGGCCCGGACCCCTGATCGGCGGGCAGTACTTC. As protein: CASSQGPGPLIGGQYF.

The chain joins TRBV5-1 to TRBJ1-1, with D hard to call. Trimming took 1 base from V and 2 from J, leaving 9 bases between them. The CDR3 contains 14 residues. Germline CDR1 reads SGHRS; CDR2 reads YFSETQ. CDR3 bases: TGCGCCAGCAGCTTGCAAGGCGGCAACACTGAAGCTTTCTTT. Amino acids: CASSLQGGNTEAFF.

The chain combines TRBV7-2 with TRBJ2-7; 13 positions match TRBD2. CDR3 length equals 14 residues. J gave up 4 bases and V 5 bases, and 2 bases lay outside the gene matches. From germline, CDR1 is SGHTA and CDR2 FQGNSA. This CDR3 reads CASSRTSGSYEQYF. In nucleotides, the CDR3 is TGTGCCAGCAGCCGGACTAGCGGGAGTTACGAGCAGTACTTC.

The rearrangement joins TRBV7-2 to TRBJ2-1; TRBD1 matches at 8 bases. The CDR3 extends over 14 amino acids. Germline V gene sequence: CDR1 SGHTA, CDR2 FQGNSA. Trimming took 1 base from V and 8 from J; bases not matched to a gene: 4. DNA of the CDR3: TGTGCCAGCAGCTTAGAAGTCAGGGGGCATGAGCAGTTCTTC. Amino acid sequence: CASSLEVRGHEQFF.

This chain connects TRBV9 to TRBJ2-2; D might be TRBD1 (6 bases). V was cut by 3 bases and J by 5 bases, with 14 bases left in between. From germline, CDR1 is SGDLS and CDR2 YYNGEE. CDR3 length: 15 amino acids. CDR3 nucleotide sequence: TGTGCCAGCAGCGCAACAGGGCGAGGGACCGGGGAGCTGTTTTTT. Translating it yields CASSATGRGTGELFF.

A few counts support this clone. The V and J genes are TRBV7-9 and TRBJ2-7, with 11 bases aligning to TRBD2. Per germline, CDR1 SEHNR and CDR2 FQNEAQ (reference sequence). This CDR3 has 19 residues. V lost 1 base, J lost 1 base, and 12 bases stayed unmatched. In nucleotides, the CDR3 is TGTGCCAGCAGCTTAGAGGCTTCGGCTAGCGGGAGGAAATCCTACGAGCAGTACTTC. Encoded protein: CASSLEASASGRKSYEQYF.

V usage is TRBV28 and J usage is TRBJ1-1; D unclear. Germline V gene data show CDR1 as MDHEN and CDR2 as SYDVKM. Deletions cut 5 bases from V and 4 bases from J, with 17 bases between. The CDR3 totals 15 residues. The CDR3 DNA reads as TGTGCCAGCAGTGCCGTGGACCTCCTGGGCACTGAAGCTTTCTTT. Protein: CASSAVDLLGTEAFF.

About this clone: The junction does not match germline at one end; this may be a read error. This chain connects TRBV19 to TRBJ2-1; no reliable D call. The germline V gene has CDR1 LNHDA and CDR2 SQIVND (reference sequence). The CDR3 length is 13 residues. CDR3 sequence: CASSIDLDTQWVF. The CDR3 bases are TGTGCCAGTAGTATAGATCTAGACACCCAATGGGTCTTC.

V and J are TRBV6-5 and TRBJ1-4; possible D gene TRBD1, 5 bases. The length of the CDR3 is 16 residues. CDR1 is MNHEY and CDR2 is SVGAGI in the germline V gene. The germline V and J ends were trimmed by 3 bases and 7 bases, with 18 bases remaining between them. CDR3 region: CASSYAPGAGGEKLFF. CDR3 DNA: TGTGCCAGCAGTTATGCCCCGGGAGCCGGGGGTGAAAAACTGTTTTTT.

This clone was observed a handful of times. V and J are TRBV7-9 and TRBJ1-1; no definite D call. From germline, CDR1 is SEHNR and CDR2 FQNEAQ (reference sequence). V shed 5 bases and J shed 10 bases, with 17 bases lying between them. CDR3 length: 13 residues. CDR3 region: CASSDIRALGAFF. CDR3 DNA sequence: TGTGCCAGCAGCGACATTCGTGCATTGGGAGCTTTCTTT.

The chain has TRBV6-5 and TRBJ2-5; either TRBD1 or TRBD2 may fit D (6 bases each). Germline CDR1 reads MNHEY; CDR2 reads SVGAGI. V was trimmed by 4 bases and J by 4 bases, leaving 13 bases between them. This CDR3 is built from 14 residues. CDR3 nucleotides: TGTGCCAGCAGTTCGAGAAGGGGGGCAGAGACCCAGTACTTC. This gives the protein CASSSRRGAETQYF.